This T cell receptor (beta chain) is from a study of control samples from healthy donors and cancer patients. This CDR3 has 17 residues. The junction had 9 bases not matched to a gene; V was cut back by 1 base and J by 8 bases. CDR1 SGHTA and CDR2 FQGNSA come from the germline V gene. Clones were read by immunoSEQ multiplex PCR, and TCRdb kept only the in-frame ones, dropping some. In the table there are 100,000 to 150,000 clones, over 80% of which are singletons. The material sequenced was PBMCs. This TCR derives from a man at least 80 years old with head and neck cancer. This chain links TRBV7-2 with TRBJ2-1; TRBD2 agrees at 12 bases. CDR3 bases: TGTGCCAGCAGCTTAGACTCGACTAGCGGGAGCGCGGATGAGCAGTTCTTC. The encoded protein is CASSLDSTSGSADEQFF.